The 29 T cell receptor beta chains below were found in one sample sequenced in a study of blood T cells in healthy people across ages. Combining a sample-barcoded 5' primer with a J-beta primer mix, a second PCR ran for 7 to 11 cycles. TCRdb re-called the 5' RACE reads through MiXCR, storing one row per CDR3 protein. There are more than 750,000 distinct CDR3 sequences in the sample; almost 30% occur only once, and 10% to 13% lies in the top ten. The sample also formed part of further work on T cells of mothers and their children.

The sample consisted of blood. The receptors were sampled from a woman between 40 and 55 years old in good health.

This chain joins TRBV4-3 and TRBJ2-1; tentative D call: TRBD1 (6 bases). CDR3 length: 14 amino acids. CDR1 LGHNA and CDR2 YSLEER come from the germline V gene. Trimming removed 4 bases at V and 6 bases at J, with 13 bases between. In DNA, the CDR3 is TGCGCCAGCAGCCTCCAACAGGGTGCCAATGAGCAGTTCTTC. Amino acids: CASSLQQGANEQFF.

This clonotype was recorded many times. The chain couples TRBV30 to TRBJ2-7; D gene uncertain. Per the germline V gene, CDR1 is GTSNPN and CDR2 is SVGIG (reference sequence). The CDR3 contains 10 residues. V lost 5 bases to trimming and J lost 4 bases, with 6 bases between them. Here the CDR3 DNA reads TGTGCCTGGGGGAAATACGAGCAGTACTTC. Amino acids: CAWGKYEQYF.

This clonotype showed up many times. The chain combines TRBV10-3 with TRBJ2-1; D perhaps matches TRBD1 (6 bases). This CDR3 region has 11 residues. Germline CDR1 and CDR2: ENHRY and SYGVKD. Trimming took off 10 bases at V and 5 bases at J, with 9 bases between the two ends. In DNA, the CDR3 is TGTGCCACCGGACAGAACAATGAGCAGTTCTTC. Protein: CATGQNNEQFF.

This clonotype was seen more than once but under ten times. This rearrangement joins TRBV7-2 to TRBJ1-2, with 9 nucleotides matching TRBD1. The CDR3 covers 15 residues. Germline trimming cut 5 bases from V and 6 bases from J; bases unmatched to any gene: 10. The germline V gene has CDR1 SGHTA and CDR2 FQGNSA. The CDR3 region has the DNA TGTGCCAGCAGCCTAGAGTACAGGGGGCGGAATGGCTACACCTTC. It yields the protein CASSLEYRGRNGYTF.

The rearrangement joins TRBV7-2 to TRBJ2-2; no reliable D call. Trimming left V 3 bases short and J 0 bases short, with 8 bases between. The CDR3 sequence is 15 residues long. Germline values: CDR1 SGHTA, CDR2 FQGNSA. The chain's CDR3 is CASSLSQTNTGELFF. The CDR3 DNA is TGTGCCAGCAGCTTGAGTCAGACGAACACCGGGGAGCTGTTTTTT.

The V call is TRBV14, the J call TRBJ2-7; no reliable D call. Germline CDR1 and CDR2: SGHDN and FVKESK. The CDR3 length is 16 residues. V was pared by 3 bases and J by 3 bases, with 18 bases between. Here the CDR3 reads CASSQRQRSAHYEQYF. Written as DNA, the CDR3 is TGTGCCAGCAGCCAGCGTCAAAGGAGCGCCCACTACGAGCAGTACTTC.

This chain uses TRBV20-1 with TRBJ2-7; 7 bases agree with TRBD1. CDR3 length: 10 residues. The J segment lost 4 bases and the V segment lost 6 bases, leaving 0 bases of the junction unmatched. The germline V gene has CDR1 DFQATT and CDR2 SNEGSKA (reference sequence). CDR3: CSATGYEQYF. As DNA, the CDR3 is TGCAGTGCGACAGGGTACGAGCAGTACTTC.

This clonotype was counted at least ten times. The chain employs TRBV20-1 and TRBJ2-7; D ambiguous. CDR1 and CDR2 (germline): DFQATT, SNEGSKA (reference sequence). The V gene lost 7 bases and the J gene lost 0 bases, with 10 bases spanning the gap. This CDR3 contains 12 residues. The CDR3 DNA follows: TGCAGTGTTCTCCGCTTCTCCTACGAGCAGTACTTC. Its translation is CSVLRFSYEQYF.

J is TRBJ2-1 and V is TRBV28, with 11 bases matching TRBD2. Germline lookup yields CDR1 MDHEN and CDR2 SYDVKM. The CDR3 runs to 17 residues. Unmatched junction bases numbered 5, after V lost 2 bases and J lost 2 bases. CDR3: CASSLLAGGPPYNEQFF. As DNA, the CDR3 is TGTGCCAGCAGTTTACTAGCGGGGGGCCCACCCTACAATGAGCAGTTCTTC.

The J gene is TRBJ2-5, the V gene TRBV6-2 or TRBV6-3; 7 bases match TRBD2. CDR1 and CDR2 (germline): MNHEY, SVGEGT. V trimming: 9 bases; J trimming: 1 base; junction bases outside the gene matches: 8. This CDR3 spans 14 amino acids. The CDR3 region has the DNA TGTGCCAGTGCGGGAGTAGTTGCCCAAGAGACCCAGTACTTC. It codes for CASAGVVAQETQYF.

To note about this clonotype: One base away lies a much larger clone, so this may be a sequencing read error. The rearrangement links TRBV6-1 to TRBJ2-1; TRBD2 agrees at 10 bases. The CDR3 consists of 15 residues. Trimming removed 5 bases from V and 12 bases from J; junction bases left unmatched: 13. Germline CDR1 MNHNS, CDR2 SASEGT. The CDR3, as DNA: TGTGCCAGCAGTCGAGCGGGGGGGCCTTTAGATGGGCAGTTCTTC. Translated, it gives CASSRAGGPLDGQFF.

This clonotype came up many times. The rearrangement joins TRBV5-1 to TRBJ1-2; D is uncertain. The CDR3 sequence is 13 residues long. CDR1 and CDR2 from the germline V gene are SGHRS and YFSETQ. Trimming left V 3 bases short and J 8 bases short, with 14 bases between. The DNA of the CDR3 is TGCGCCAGCAGCTCGGATAATTGGCAGGGCTACACCTTC. Translated, it gives CASSSDNWQGYTF.

This clonotype was counted between two and nine times. The rearrangement links TRBV9 to TRBJ1-2; possibly TRBD1 for D (6 bases). V was clipped by 3 bases and J by 4 bases, with 13 bases between them. Germline loops: CDR1 SGDLS, CDR2 YYNGEE. The CDR3 is 14 amino acids. The CDR3 sequence is CASSAEGVLYGYTF. For the CDR3, the DNA is TGTGCCAGCAGCGCCGAGGGGGTACTCTATGGCTACACCTTC.

The chain couples TRBV20-1 to TRBJ1-3, with D uncertain. V lost 6 bases and J 8 bases, leaving 17 bases between the germline ends. The CDR3 loop spans 13 amino acids. Germline V gives CDR1 DFQATT, CDR2 SNEGSKA (reference sequence). CDR3 amino acids: CSAKSGLGDTIYF. Written as DNA, the CDR3 is TGCAGTGCCAAGTCTGGGCTCGGAGACACCATATATTTT.

There are a few counts of this clonotype. The chain employs TRBV19 and TRBJ2-5; a weak D match, TRBD2 (6 bases). Germline lookup yields CDR1 LNHDA and CDR2 SQIVND (reference sequence). Trimming left V 4 bases short and J 3 bases short, with 15 bases between. The CDR3 consists of 15 residues. The CDR3 region is CASSTYGGVKETQYF. The CDR3 coding sequence is TGTGCCAGTAGTACCTATGGAGGGGTTAAAGAGACCCAGTACTTC.

The chain combines TRBV27 with TRBJ1-4, with 7 nucleotides matching TRBD1. V gave up 4 bases and J gave up 8 bases; unmatched junction bases: 10. The germline CDR1 and CDR2 sequences are MNHEY and SMNVEV (reference sequence). The CDR3 is 15 amino acids. This CDR3 is CASSSPSGGKEKLFF. DNA for the CDR3: TGTGCCAGCAGTTCTCCCTCAGGGGGAAAAGAAAAACTGTTTTTT.

The chain employs TRBV20-1 and TRBJ1-1, with D maybe TRBD1 (6 bases). The CDR3 is made up of 14 amino acids. Germline values: CDR1 DFQATT, CDR2 SNEGSKA (reference sequence). V was cut by 0 bases and J by 11 bases, with 19 bases left in between. The CDR3 here is CSARERAGAVRAFF. Here the CDR3 DNA reads TGCAGTGCTAGAGAGAGGGCAGGGGCGGTAAGGGCTTTCTTT.

This clonotype was picked up many times. J is TRBJ2-1 and V is TRBV4-1, with TRBD2 as a possible D gene (5 bases). Per the germline V gene, CDR1 is MGHRA and CDR2 is YSYEKL. V was trimmed by 2 bases and J by 6 bases, leaving 17 bases between them. There are 16 residues in the CDR3. The CDR3: CASSQPTSRHSNEQFF. CDR3 coding DNA: TGCGCCAGCAGCCAACCAACTAGTCGCCATTCCAATGAGCAGTTCTTC.

This clonotype was seen a handful of times. The chain recombines TRBV18 with TRBJ2-3, with TRBD2 as a possible D gene (5 bases). V was trimmed by 3 bases and J by 0 bases, leaving 16 bases between them. The germline V gene has CDR1 KGHSH and CDR2 LQKENI. The CDR3 contains 17 residues. The CDR3 DNA follows: TGTGCCAGCTCACCCTCGCTAGCTACGACTAGCACAGATACGCAGTATTTT. Encoded protein: CASSPSLATTSTDTQYF.

The chain is built from TRBV7-8 and TRBJ1-5; weak D call: TRBD1 (5 bases). CDR1 and CDR2 from the germline V gene are SGHVS and FQNEAQ. Trimming took off 6 bases at V and 4 bases at J, with 13 bases between the two ends. This CDR3 comprises 14 residues. CDR3 coding DNA: TGTGCCAGCAGTCGAGTGAAGGGGAATCAGCCCCAGCATTTT. It is translated as CASSRVKGNQPQHF.

There are a few counts of this clonotype. The rearrangement uses TRBV12-3 or TRBV12-4 and TRBJ1-6, with a tentative D call TRBD1 (5 bases). The CDR3 sequence is 14 residues long. The V end lost 7 bases, the J end lost 2 bases, and 9 bases lay between the germline ends. The CDR3 bases are TGTGCCAGCACCCAGGGTCCCTATAATTCACCCCTCCACTTT. As protein: CASTQGPYNSPLHF.

J is TRBJ2-7 and V is TRBV28, with 9 bases lining up with TRBD1. CDR3 length equals 17 residues. Trimming took 6 bases from V and 1 from J; bases not matched to a gene: 13. Germline V CDR1 and CDR2: MDHEN, SYDVKM. The CDR3 reads CASSSFPGQGRSYEQYF. CDR3 DNA sequence: TGTGCCAGCAGCTCCTTCCCCGGACAGGGGCGATCCTACGAGCAGTACTTC.

The V gene is TRBV11-2, the J gene TRBJ2-3; D unclear. The length of the CDR3 is 16 residues. V lost 4 bases and J 5 bases, leaving 19 bases between the germline ends. Germline-derived CDR1 and CDR2 are SGHAT and FQNNGV. CDR3 DNA: TGTGCCAGCAGCTCGTCAACGGGCTTAATAGGAGATACGCAGTATTTT. Amino acids: CASSSSTGLIGDTQYF.

Details on this clonotype: A much larger clone lies one base from this, so it may be a read error. CDR3 bases: TGCGCCAGCAGCTGGCTGGGTATCCCCTACGAGCAGTACTTC. Translated: CASSWLGIPYEQYF. This chain joins TRBV5-1 and TRBJ2-4; D is undetermined. TRBJ2-7 matches the DNA end more closely, so the J call is doubtful. The germline gives CDR1 SGHRS, CDR2 YFSETQ. CDR3 length equals 14 residues.

Ten or more counts support this clonotype. The chain carries TRBV6-6 and TRBJ2-7; possibly TRBD1 for D (5 bases). Germline CDR1 MNHNY, CDR2 SVGAGI (reference sequence). The CDR3 has 14 residues. V was cut by 0 bases and J by 5 bases, with 11 bases left in between. The chain's CDR3 is CASSYSTVSHEQYF. The DNA for the CDR3 is TGTGCCAGCAGTTACTCGACAGTCTCGCACGAGCAGTACTTC.

This clonotype was seen a handful of times. This sequence joins TRBV20-1 and TRBJ1-2; no definite D call. Germline V gene data show CDR1 as DFQATT and CDR2 as SNEGSKA (reference sequence). The CDR3 runs to 12 residues. V was pared by 1 base and J by 8 bases, with 11 bases between. The CDR3 region has the DNA TGCAGTGCTAGAGGCGGCCCAACGGGCTACACCTTC. It codes for CSARGGPTGYTF.

This clonotype was found a few times. V and J are TRBV7-6 and TRBJ2-5; 8 positions match TRBD1. Near its end, the DNA agrees better with TRBJ2-7, so the J call may be wrong. Germline V lookup: CDR1 SGHVS, CDR2 FNYEAQ. The CDR3 length is 14 residues. The CDR3 here is CASSLDDRGHEQYF. Written as DNA, the CDR3 is TGTGCCAGCAGCTTAGATGACAGGGGCCACGAGCAGTACTTC.

There are a few counts of this clonotype. The V call is TRBV20-1, the J call TRBJ1-6; 7 nucleotides align to TRBD1. J lost 3 bases, V lost 5 bases, and 4 bases had no gene match. This CDR3 is 14 amino acids long. Germline V gene data show CDR1 as DFQATT and CDR2 as SNEGSKA (reference sequence). The CDR3 region is CSAYRGIYNSPLHF. For the CDR3, the DNA is TGCAGTGCTTACAGGGGAATCTATAATTCACCCCTCCACTTT.

This clonotype was seen repeatedly, ten times or more. The V gene is TRBV7-3, the J gene TRBJ2-3; 9 bases match TRBD2. The CDR3 sequence is 15 residues long. After removal of 7 bases from V and 0 bases from J, the junction contained 5 bases not matched to a gene. Germline lookup yields CDR1 SGHTA and CDR2 FQGTGA. This CDR3 reads CASNFAGGSTDTQYF. CDR3 DNA: TGTGCCAGCAACTTTGCGGGGGGGAGCACAGATACGCAGTATTTT.